This is a list of T cell receptor beta chains from one sample in a study of neurological immune-mediated disorders. From the 5' RACE reads, TCRdb called clonotypes with MiXCR, one entry per CDR3 protein. The sample yields approximately 82,000 distinct CDR3 sequences, 2.5% to 3% seen once. The specimen was PBMCs. The receptor set was obtained from a woman aged 25 to 39 with multiple sclerosis. Both conserved end residues are trimmed from each CDR3. Each record gives: J gene, V gene, D gene, CDR3 protein. D genes are given only for firm matches.

TRBJ2-1 | TRBV7-2 | NA | ASSSPGPDNEQF
TRBJ1-4 | TRBV7-3 | TRBD1 | ASSSRGRVLF
TRBJ1-1 | TRBV10-2 | NA | ATGGATGTEAF
TRBJ2-1 | TRBV28 | TRBD2 | ASVRGTSGNNEQF
TRBJ2-2 | TRBV29-1 | NA | SVSGQIHTGELF
TRBJ2-7 | TRBV7-2 | NA | ASSLVRATYEQY
TRBJ2-1 | TRBV18 | TRBD2 | ASSPELARNEQF
TRBJ1-2 | TRBV7-9 | NA | ASSPLLGYGYT
TRBJ2-7 | TRBV10-3 | NA | ATAPVSIDEQY
TRBJ1-1 | TRBV5-1 | NA | ASSQTANTEAF
TRBJ2-6 | TRBV29-1 | NA | SVVFRSGANVLT
TRBJ1-1 | TRBV12-3/TRBV12-4 | NA | ASSGLMNTEAF
TRBJ2-2 | TRBV29-1 | NA | SVGAMVDGELF
TRBJ2-1 | TRBV20-1 | TRBD2 | SARDYEREYGEQF
TRBJ2-1 | TRBV11-3 | NA | ASSSTSTRKQF
TRBJ2-5 | TRBV9 | NA | ASSVGPKGRETQY
TRBJ1-4 | TRBV15 | TRBD1 | ATSRTTGAQTEKLF
TRBJ2-5 | TRBV9 | TRBD2 | ASSPKASGQETQY
TRBJ1-1 | TRBV5-1 | NA | ASSLGNSGAANTEAF
TRBJ2-2 | TRBV5-1 | NA | ASSLNSPGELF
TRBJ2-5 | TRBV29-1 | NA | SVDILGETQY
TRBJ1-2 | TRBV7-2 | NA | ASSLLYGIGYT
TRBJ1-1 | TRBV12-3/TRBV12-4 | NA | ASSLRENTEAF
TRBJ2-5 | TRBV5-5 | NA | ASSGTGSGETQY
TRBJ2-3 | TRBV12-3/TRBV12-4 | TRBD2 | ASSTWGLAVPDTQY
TRBJ2-7 | TRBV7-8 | TRBD2 | ASSLVPVTSGSYEQY
TRBJ1-1 | TRBV29-1 | NA | SVLGHSEAF
TRBJ2-1 | TRBV29-1 | TRBD2 | STLAGGSVDEQF
TRBJ2-1 | TRBV9 | TRBD1 | ASSVEGQGVRNEQF
TRBJ1-1 | TRBV3-1 | NA | ASSQGTLNTEAF
TRBJ1-4 | TRBV3-1 | NA | ASSSQGGQKKLF
TRBJ2-7 | TRBV10-3 | NA | AISDPGPGGYEQY
TRBJ1-2 | TRBV20-1 | NA | SARNDGTKDNYGYT
TRBJ1-2 | TRBV29-1 | NA | SVGPGRDYGYT
TRBJ1-4 | TRBV3-1 | TRBD1 | ASSQTGDGEKLF
TRBJ2-7 | TRBV10-3 | NA | AISDPYYEQY
TRBJ1-1 | TRBV5-1 | NA | ASSLARGVDTEAF
TRBJ1-5 | TRBV15 | NA | ATSRAAAYSNQPQH
TRBJ2-7 | TRBV12-3/TRBV12-4 | TRBD2 | ASSLLQREVSEQY
TRBJ2-5 | TRBV7-2 | TRBD1 | ASSYGQGTQY
TRBJ2-1 | TRBV5-1 | TRBD2 | ASSLVLGTSGTNEQF
TRBJ2-1 | TRBV29-1 | NA | SVAGLMYNEQF
TRBJ1-1 | TRBV7-9 | TRBD1 | ASSSLTGLRTEAF
TRBJ2-5 | TRBV20-1 | NA | SARRPYRGQETQY
TRBJ2-1 | TRBV24-1 | NA | ATSDPLGPFNEQF
TRBJ1-2 | TRBV27 | NA | ASSLGAGRPQGDGYT